These 25 T cell receptor beta chains share one sample of origin, sequenced in a study of blood T cell repertoires in COVID-19. Measured with immunoSEQ multiplex PCR; TCRdb has only the in-frame clones, and not every one. The sample lists 270,000 or so clones, approximately 77% occurring once. Sequenced input: peripheral blood. The receptors here all came from a woman in her late teens or twenties with acute or convalescent COVID-19.

The V call is TRBV21-1, the J call TRBJ2-7; TRBD2 is the table's D call and was not checked against the DNA. TRBV21-1 corresponds to a pseudogene. The CDR3 consists of 16 residues. The chain's CDR3 is CASSNLANWSSYEQYF. The CDR3 DNA reads as TGTGCCAGCAGCAACCTTGCGAATTGGAGCTCCTACGAGCAGTACTTC.

V usage is TRBV10-3 and J usage is TRBJ1-1, with TRBD1 matching over 7 bases. The CDR3 loop spans 12 amino acids. V shed 2 bases, J shed 8 bases, and the junction held 2 bases outside the gene matches. Germline lookup yields CDR1 ENHRY and CDR2 SYGVKD. CDR3 in amino acids: CAISEETGEAFF. Written as DNA, the CDR3 is TGTGCCATCAGTGAGGAGACAGGGGAAGCTTTCTTT.

This clone was seen a handful of times. The chain carries TRBV11-2 and TRBJ1-2, with D possibly matching TRBD1 (5 bases). V lost 3 bases, J lost 5 bases, and 7 bases lay in between. Germline CDR1 reads SGHAT; CDR2 reads FQNNGV. The CDR3 is 12 amino acids. CDR3 in amino acids: CASSFGGYGYTF. In DNA, the CDR3 is TGTGCCAGCAGCTTTGGGGGGTATGGCTACACCTTC.

The chain couples TRBV18 to TRBJ2-3; no clear D. V was pared by 0 bases and J by 0 bases, with 13 bases between. Germline V lookup: CDR1 KGHSH, CDR2 LQKENI. This CDR3 region has 17 residues. The CDR3 reads CASSPPRLGPSTDTQYF. CDR3 DNA: TGTGCCAGCTCACCACCGAGGCTCGGCCCTAGCACAGATACGCAGTATTTT.

The V and J genes are TRBV6-6 and TRBJ2-1; D is perhaps TRBD1 (6 bases). There are 13 residues in the CDR3. Deletions cut 5 bases from V and 9 bases from J, with 14 bases between. The germline gives CDR1 MNHNY, CDR2 SVGAGI (reference sequence). The CDR3 nucleotides read TGTGCCAGCAGTACACAGGGTGGGGTTGAGCAGTTCTTC. This sequence encodes CASSTQGGVEQFF.

The rearrangement joins TRBV23-1 to TRBJ1-5; no firm D call. TRBV23-1 is flagged as an ORF with uncertain function. The V end was cut by 2 bases, the J end by 4 bases, with 21 bases between. The CDR3 is 18 residues long. The CDR3 reads CASSQKVVGYRGNQPQHF. CDR3 DNA: TGCGCCAGCAGTCAAAAGGTAGTGGGGTATCGGGGAAATCAGCCCCAGCATTTT.

The J gene is TRBJ2-3, the V gene TRBV7-9, with D unresolved. Germline lookup yields CDR1 SEHNR and CDR2 FQNEAQ (reference sequence). The V end lost 6 bases, the J end lost 4 bases, and 8 bases lay between the germline ends. CDR3 size: 12 residues. CDR3 DNA: TGTGCCAGCAGTCTTACTCCAGATACGCAGTATTTT. Translated: CASSLTPDTQYF.

The V gene is TRBV11-3, the J gene TRBJ2-5; weak D call: TRBD2 (6 bases). V shed 5 bases and J shed 2 bases, with 12 bases lying between them. The CDR3 has 14 amino acids. CDR1 and CDR2 (germline): SGHNT, YENEEA. The CDR3 DNA sequence: TGTGCCAGCAGCCCGGGACTGTCGCAAGAGACCCAGTACTTC. This encodes CASSPGLSQETQYF.

This rearrangement joins TRBV5-1 to TRBJ2-7; unclear D gene. The CDR3 has 14 amino acids. Trimming removed 6 bases from V and 1 base from J, with 14 bases in between. Per germline, CDR1 SGHRS and CDR2 YFSETQ. The CDR3: CASTAGSRSYEQYF. In DNA, the CDR3 is TGCGCCAGCACAGCCGGCTCGAGGTCCTACGAGCAGTACTTC.

The chain joins TRBV5-1 to TRBJ2-6; D possibly corresponds to TRBD2 (6 bases). There are 19 residues in the CDR3. With 1 base removed from V and 0 bases from J, the gap between germline ends came to 17 bases. CDR1 and CDR2 from the germline V gene are SGHRS and YFSETQ. CDR3 DNA: TGCGCCAGCAGCTTGAGAGAGGGAGGTCCATCCTCTGGGGCCAACGTCCTGACTTTC. Protein: CASSLREGGPSSGANVLTF.

Comment on this clone: This specimen includes other DNA sequences encoding the same CDR3. V and J are TRBV12-3 or TRBV12-4 and TRBJ2-5; D gene unclear. Trimming shortened V by 6 bases and J by 3 bases, and 5 bases separated the two germline ends. The CDR3 length is 11 residues. The CDR3 coding sequence is TGTGCCAGCAGCCTTGAAGAGACCCAGTACTTC. Its translation is CASSLEETQYF.

This clone has more than one count but fewer than ten. The CDR3 DNA follows: TGCGCCAGCAGCCAAGATACGCAGGGGCCCTATGGCTACACCTTC. Residues: CASSQDTQGPYGYTF. V gene TRBV4-3 combines with J gene TRBJ1-2; tentatively, D is TRBD1 (6 bases). V gave up 0 bases and J gave up 4 bases, with 12 bases separating them. The V gene's germline CDR1 is LGHNA and CDR2 YSLEER. This CDR3 contains 15 residues.

The rearrangement joins TRBV18 to TRBJ2-5, with TRBD1 identical over 7 bases. The length of the CDR3 is 15 residues. V trimming: 0 bases; J trimming: 5 bases; junction bases outside the gene matches: 6. CDR1 is KGHSH, CDR2 LQKENI, per germline. CDR3 region: CASSPPRGGEETQYF. CDR3 sequence (DNA): TGTGCCAGCTCACCACCGAGAGGGGGCGAGGAGACCCAGTACTTC. Full variable domain (rest looked up from reference TRBV18 and TRBJ2-5): NAGVMQNPRHLVRRRGQEARLRCSPMKGHSHVYWYRQLPEEGLKFMVYLQKENIIDESGMPKERFSAEFPKEGPSILRIQQVVRGDSAAYFCASSPPRGGEETQYFGPGTRLLVL.

The chain carries TRBV19 and TRBJ2-7; tentative D call: TRBD2 (5 bases). V was cut by 3 bases and J by 10 bases, with 19 bases left in between. The CDR3 runs 14 residues. Germline CDR1 is LNHDA and CDR2 is SQIVND (reference sequence). DNA of the CDR3: TGTGCCAGTAGTATCGATCTGCGGGCCGGTCACCAGTACTTC. Residues: CASSIDLRAGHQYF.

Note on this clone: The same CDR3 also results from other DNA sequences found in this sample. The chain recombines TRBV12-3 or TRBV12-4 with TRBJ1-2, with 11 positions matching TRBD1. V gave up 4 bases and J gave up 8 bases; unmatched junction bases: 3. The CDR3 length is 13 residues. The CDR3 region is CASSSDRGLGYTF. The CDR3 DNA follows: TGTGCCAGCAGTTCGGACAGGGGGCTAGGCTACACCTTC.

The chain uses TRBV27 and TRBJ2-2, with D possibly matching TRBD2 (6 bases). Trimming stripped 6 bases from V and 3 bases from J, with 11 bases between. Germline CDR1 reads MNHEY; CDR2 reads SMNVEV (reference sequence). CDR3 length: 14 amino acids. CDR3 coding DNA: TGTGCCAGCAGCCCGAGCGGGTACACCGGGGAGCTGTTTTTT. Amino acid sequence: CASSPSGYTGELFF.

This clone came up a few times. The chain employs TRBV5-4 and TRBJ2-1; 8 bases match TRBD2. Germline lookup yields CDR1 SGHNT and CDR2 YYREEE (reference sequence). The CDR3 sequence is 15 residues long. V was pared by 4 bases and J by 5 bases, with 8 bases of the junction left unmatched. The CDR3 sequence: CASSPASGLHNEQFF. CDR3 nucleotides: TGTGCCAGCAGCCCTGCTAGCGGGCTACACAATGAGCAGTTCTTC.

The rearrangement joins TRBV4-3 to TRBJ2-1, with D possibly being TRBD1 (5 bases). V lost 4 bases to trimming and J lost 9 bases, with 19 bases between them. Germline V gene sequence: CDR1 LGHNA, CDR2 YSLEER. CDR3 length equals 15 residues. The chain's CDR3 is CASSRGFGPASEQFF. CDR3 DNA sequence: TGCGCCAGCAGCCGGGGCTTCGGGCCCGCGTCTGAGCAGTTCTTC.

This chain uses TRBV28 with TRBJ1-5; tentative D call: TRBD1 (5 bases). The CDR3 runs to 14 residues. Germline-derived CDR1 and CDR2 are MDHEN and SYDVKM. V shed 2 bases and J shed 2 bases, with 7 bases lying between them. This CDR3 reads CASSLDSRNQPQHF. The CDR3, as DNA: TGTGCCAGCAGTTTAGACAGCCGCAATCAGCCCCAGCATTTT.

The chain recombines TRBV7-2 with TRBJ2-3; the D gene is possibly TRBD2 (6 bases). There are 15 residues in the CDR3. In germline, CDR1 is SGHTA, CDR2 FQGNSA. V was shortened by 3 bases and J by 0 bases, with 10 bases between the two germline ends. The CDR3 DNA sequence: TGTGCCAGCAGCTTTGGCGGGGCTAGCACAGATACGCAGTATTTT. Translation gives CASSFGGASTDTQYF.

This clone appeared a single time. The gene calls are TRBV21-1 and TRBJ1-1; TRBD1, the table's D call, lacks a check against the DNA. TRBV21-1 is a known pseudogene. This CDR3 is built from 14 residues. The CDR3 loop is CASGEVTGDTEAFF. The CDR3, as DNA: TGTGCCAGCGGGGAGGTTACAGGGGACACTGAAGCTTTCTTT.

The chain has TRBV29-1 and TRBJ1-4; D not certain. The CDR3 covers 12 residues. V was clipped by 7 bases and J by 7 bases, with 13 bases between them. Germline V gene sequence: CDR1 SQVTM, CDR2 ANQGSEA. The CDR3 DNA reads as TGCAGCGCCTATGTCCCGGGTGAAAAACTGTTTTTT. Protein: CSAYVPGEKLFF. Together with reference TRBV29-1 and TRBJ1-4, the CDR3 gives the full variable domain: SAVISQKPSRDICQRGTSLTIQCQVDSQVTMMFWYRQQPGQSLTLIATANQGSEATYESGFVIDKFPISRPNLTFSTLTVSNMSPEDSSIYLCSAYVPGEKLFFGSGTQLSVL.

This clone came up a few times. The V and J genes are TRBV5-5 and TRBJ2-2; TRBD2 might be the D (6 bases). V was shortened by 2 bases and J by 0 bases, with 11 bases between the two germline ends. The CDR3 is 16 residues long. The germline CDR1 and CDR2 sequences are SGHKS and YYEKEE (reference sequence). The CDR3 DNA sequence: TGTGCCAGCAGCTTTTATAGCGGAGCGAACACCGGGGAGCTGTTTTTT. Encoded protein: CASSFYSGANTGELFF.

The rearrangement uses TRBV10-3 and TRBJ1-2; D call uncertain. The CDR3 sequence is 14 residues long. The germline CDR1 and CDR2 sequences are ENHRY and SYGVKD. V was shortened by 1 base and J by 4 bases, with 10 bases between the two germline ends. The CDR3 spells CAISEWKGGYGYTF. In DNA, the CDR3 is TGTGCCATCAGTGAGTGGAAGGGAGGCTATGGCTACACCTTC.

The rearrangement joins TRBV13 to TRBJ1-6; TRBD1 agrees at 9 bases. J gave up 7 bases and V 0 bases, and 4 bases lay outside the gene matches. From germline, CDR1 is PRHDT and CDR2 FYEKMQ (reference sequence). The CDR3 has 16 amino acids. The CDR3 bases are TGTGCCAGCAGCTTAGGACAGGGGGCGGGCAATTCACCCCTCCACTTT. Translated, it gives CASSLGQGAGNSPLHF. The whole variable domain, filled in from reference TRBV13 and TRBJ1-6, reads AAGVIQSPRHLIKEKRETATLKCYPIPRHDTVYWYQQGPGQDPQFLISFYEKMQSDKGSIPDRFSAQQFSDYHSELNMSSLELGDSALYFCASSLGQGAGNSPLHFGNGTRLTVT.